A selection of T cell receptor beta chains follows, all from one sample in a study of PD-1 blockade in classical Hodgkin lymphoma. Sequencing used immunoSEQ multiplex PCR; TCRdb keeps in-frame clones, though not all of them. This sample carries 95,000 to 100,000 clones, around 89% of them seen once, and the ten largest clones take under 8.5%. The source material was peripheral blood mononuclear cells (PBMCs), sampled before the second cycle of nivolumab. The receptors stem from a human donor with classical Hodgkin lymphoma. CDR3s include the opening cysteine and the closing phenylalanine or tryptophan. D genes are given only for firm matches. Size tells how often a clone was seen (once, few, many) or the class of an expanded clone, and some rows leave it out.

cdr3_nt: TGTGCCAGCAGCTTAAAAGGTCAAGGCAATCAGCCCCAGCATTTT; cdr3_aa: CASSLKGQGNQPQHF; j_call: TRBJ1-5; clone_size: NA; d_call: NA; v_call: TRBV7-2
cdr3_nt: TGTGCCAGCAGCGTGGGGGACCAATACAATGAGCAGTTCTTC; cdr3_aa: CASSVGDQYNEQFF; j_call: TRBJ2-1; clone_size: NA; d_call: NA; v_call: TRBV9
cdr3_nt: TGTGCCAGTAGTAGTCTCCGGGACAGGCCTGGGGGCACTGAAGCTTTCTTT; cdr3_aa: CASSSLRDRPGGTEAFF; j_call: TRBJ1-1; clone_size: NA; d_call: TRBD1; v_call: TRBV19
cdr3_nt: TGTGCCAGCAGCGTAGTGGGCGCGGGCTACACCTTC; cdr3_aa: CASSVVGAGYTF; j_call: TRBJ1-2; clone_size: NA; d_call: NA; v_call: TRBV9
cdr3_nt: TGTGCCAGCAGTTCCGAATCCGGGACAGGAAAACCCTACGAGCAGTACTTC; cdr3_aa: CASSSESGTGKPYEQYF; j_call: TRBJ2-7; clone_size: NA; d_call: TRBD1; v_call: TRBV28
cdr3_nt: TGTGCCAGCAGCGTAAGCGGGACAGGGGGCCGGGAGACCCAGTACTTC; cdr3_aa: CASSVSGTGGRETQYF; j_call: TRBJ2-5; clone_size: NA; d_call: TRBD1; v_call: TRBV9
cdr3_nt: TGCGCCAGCAGCCAAACAGGGTTGTACACTGAAGCTTTCTTT; cdr3_aa: CASSQTGLYTEAFF; j_call: TRBJ1-1; clone_size: NA; d_call: NA; v_call: TRBV5-1
cdr3_nt: TGTGCCAGCAGCCCAGCGGGACTTAACACCGGGGAGCTGTTTTTT; cdr3_aa: CASSPAGLNTGELFF; j_call: TRBJ2-2; clone_size: NA; d_call: TRBD2; v_call: TRBV7-3
cdr3_nt: TGTGCCAGCAGCTTATTGGACAGGGGAGAGGGAGGCTACACCTTC; cdr3_aa: CASSLLDRGEGGYTF; j_call: TRBJ1-2; clone_size: NA; d_call: TRBD1; v_call: TRBV7-9
cdr3_nt: TGTGCCAGCAGCTTAGGTGCTGGACAGGGATTGGGTGGCTACACCTTC; cdr3_aa: CASSLGAGQGLGGYTF; j_call: TRBJ1-2; clone_size: NA; d_call: TRBD1; v_call: TRBV11-1
cdr3_nt: TGTGCCAGCAGCTTAGTTAGCGGGGGGGCAGTAGAGCAGTTCTTC; cdr3_aa: CASSLVSGGAVEQFF; j_call: TRBJ2-1; clone_size: NA; d_call: TRBD2; v_call: TRBV7-2
cdr3_nt: TGCGCCAGCAGTGATAAGGAGGTGGATGGCTACACCTTC; cdr3_aa: CASSDKEVDGYTF; j_call: TRBJ1-2; clone_size: NA; d_call: NA; v_call: TRBV10-1
cdr3_nt: TGTGCCAGCAGCGTAGATCTGGGCTCCTACAATGAGCAGTTCTTC; cdr3_aa: CASSVDLGSYNEQFF; j_call: TRBJ2-1; clone_size: NA; d_call: NA; v_call: TRBV9
cdr3_nt: TGTGCCAGCAGCACGGGTCGCGGGAGGGGCCTTAACTCTGGAAACACCATATATTTT; cdr3_aa: CASSTGRGRGLNSGNTIYF; j_call: TRBJ1-3; clone_size: once; d_call: NA; v_call: TRBV7-9
cdr3_nt: TGTGCCAGCAGTGACGGGGACACCAATGAGCAGTTCTTC; cdr3_aa: CASSDGDTNEQFF; j_call: TRBJ2-1; clone_size: few; d_call: NA; v_call: TRBV6-4
cdr3_nt: TGTGCCAGCAGTCCCAGATACAATACGCAGTATTTT; cdr3_aa: CASSPRYNTQYF; j_call: TRBJ2-3; clone_size: NA; d_call: NA; v_call: TRBV6-5
cdr3_nt: TGTGCCAGCAGCCCCGGGAAGATTCATGAAGCTTTCTTT; cdr3_aa: CASSPGKIHEAFF; j_call: TRBJ1-1; clone_size: NA; d_call: NA; v_call: TRBV7-9
cdr3_nt: TGTGCTAGTGGCAGGACCGGAAACACCATATATTTT; cdr3_aa: CASGRTGNTIYF; j_call: TRBJ1-3; clone_size: NA; d_call: NA; v_call: TRBV12-5
cdr3_nt: TGCAGCGTGACATACGGACTAGCGGCGGATACGCAGTATTTT; cdr3_aa: CSVTYGLAADTQYF; j_call: TRBJ2-3; clone_size: NA; d_call: TRBD2; v_call: TRBV29-1
cdr3_nt: TGTGCCAGCAGCTTCTTAAGTGGCACAGATACGCAGTATTTT; cdr3_aa: CASSFLSGTDTQYF; j_call: TRBJ2-3; clone_size: NA; d_call: NA; v_call: TRBV7-3
cdr3_nt: TGTGCCAGCAGCTTCGATAGGCGCACAGATACGCAGTATTTT; cdr3_aa: CASSFDRRTDTQYF; j_call: TRBJ2-3; clone_size: NA; d_call: NA; v_call: TRBV7-2
cdr3_nt: TGTGCCAGTAGTGTCGACAGGCAAGAGACCCAGTACTTC; cdr3_aa: CASSVDRQETQYF; j_call: TRBJ2-5; clone_size: NA; d_call: NA; v_call: TRBV19
cdr3_nt: TGTGCCAGCAGCTTAGAAAGACAGGGGCTGTTTTTT; cdr3_aa: CASSLERQGLFF; j_call: TRBJ1-4; clone_size: NA; d_call: TRBD1; v_call: TRBV11-2
cdr3_nt: TGTGCCAGCAGCTTGGGACACCATTCTGGAAACACCATATATTTT; cdr3_aa: CASSLGHHSGNTIYF; j_call: TRBJ1-3; clone_size: NA; d_call: NA; v_call: TRBV7-6
cdr3_nt: TGTGCCAGTAGCCAGAGCGCCACCCTAAACTATGGCTACACCTTC; cdr3_aa: CASSQSATLNYGYTF; j_call: TRBJ1-2; clone_size: NA; d_call: NA; v_call: TRBV19
cdr3_nt: TGTGCCAGTAGTTTCGGCAGCTCTGGAAACACCATATATTTT; cdr3_aa: CASSFGSSGNTIYF; j_call: TRBJ1-3; clone_size: few; d_call: NA; v_call: TRBV19
cdr3_nt: TGTGCCAGCAGTGGTTATGACAGTGCAACTAATGAAAAACTGTTTTTT; cdr3_aa: CASSGYDSATNEKLFF; j_call: TRBJ1-4; clone_size: once; d_call: NA; v_call: TRBV6-1
cdr3_nt: TGTGCCATCAGACCAGCACCGGGACTAGCGGGGGAAAACTCCTACGAGCAGTACTTC; cdr3_aa: CAIRPAPGLAGENSYEQYF; j_call: TRBJ2-7; clone_size: NA; d_call: TRBD2; v_call: TRBV10-3
cdr3_nt: TGTGCCTGGGGAACCCTCTCCAATCAGCCCCAGCATTTT; cdr3_aa: CAWGTLSNQPQHF; j_call: TRBJ1-5; clone_size: NA; d_call: NA; v_call: TRBV30
cdr3_nt: TGTGCCAGCAGCCAAGACGGGGACGGGGCTAATGAAAAACTGTTTTTT; cdr3_aa: CASSQDGDGANEKLFF; j_call: TRBJ1-4; clone_size: NA; d_call: NA; v_call: TRBV4-2
cdr3_nt: TGTGCCAGCATGGTACAGGGCCCGGCCTATTCACCCCTCCACTTT; cdr3_aa: CASMVQGPAYSPLHF; j_call: TRBJ1-6; clone_size: NA; d_call: NA; v_call: TRBV2
cdr3_nt: TGTGCCAGCAGGAACACTCGGACGGAGAACACCGGGGAGCTGTTTTTT; cdr3_aa: CASRNTRTENTGELFF; j_call: TRBJ2-2; clone_size: NA; d_call: NA; v_call: TRBV2
cdr3_nt: TGTGCCAGCAGCTTACCCGGCCAAGAGACCCAGTACTTC; cdr3_aa: CASSLPGQETQYF; j_call: TRBJ2-5; clone_size: NA; d_call: NA; v_call: TRBV7-2
cdr3_nt: TGTGCCAGCCGGATAGTTGGGGGGGGGAAGGAGACCCAGTACTTC; cdr3_aa: CASRIVGGGKETQYF; j_call: TRBJ2-5; clone_size: NA; d_call: TRBD2; v_call: TRBV4-2
cdr3_nt: TGTGCCAGCAGCCTTAGGGGTCAGGAGAGTCGGGAGACCCAGTACTTC; cdr3_aa: CASSLRGQESRETQYF; j_call: TRBJ2-5; clone_size: once; d_call: NA; v_call: TRBV11-3
cdr3_nt: TGTGCCAGCAGCGTACTCGCCCGAGATGGCTACACCTTC; cdr3_aa: CASSVLARDGYTF; j_call: TRBJ1-2; clone_size: few; d_call: NA; v_call: TRBV9
cdr3_nt: TGTGCCAGCAGCCCACGGTCTTACACCGGGGAGCTGTTTTTT; cdr3_aa: CASSPRSYTGELFF; j_call: TRBJ2-2; clone_size: NA; d_call: NA; v_call: TRBV9
cdr3_nt: TGTGCCAGCAGCTTAGAGGGGGGCTGGGGCCACTACGAGCAGTACTTC; cdr3_aa: CASSLEGGWGHYEQYF; j_call: TRBJ2-7; clone_size: NA; d_call: NA; v_call: TRBV7-2
cdr3_nt: TGTGCCAGTAGTATATGGGACAGGGGAAGGACTGAAGCTTTCTTT; cdr3_aa: CASSIWDRGRTEAFF; j_call: TRBJ1-1; clone_size: once; d_call: TRBD1; v_call: TRBV19
cdr3_nt: TGTGCCAGTAGGCCCGGAGGCAGTGAAGCTTTCTTT; cdr3_aa: CASRPGGSEAFF; j_call: TRBJ1-1; clone_size: few; d_call: NA; v_call: TRBV19